Following are 9 T cell receptor beta chains from one sample sequenced in a study of graft-versus-host responses after intestinal transplantation (dated by TCRdb to the early 2020s). In light of the paper, this sample's time point label describes: cells obtained before transplantation from donor or recipient. Antigens of these TCRs are unknown. The method was the immunoSEQ multiplex PCR assay. TCRdb limited this immuneACCESS table to in-frame rearrangements with V and J called. A share of clones is missing; checked studies link under half to unresolved V genes, and the rest is unexplained. The sample profile shows around 99,000 clones; approximately 90% of them were found once. In total, the top ten clones hold around 0.73% of the sample. Material: unstimulated CD4+ T cells sorted from spleen or lymph node cells, obtained before transplant. All receptors come from a human donor who was the organ donor for an intestinal transplant.

The chain employs TRBV5-3 and TRBJ2-5; the D gene could be TRBD1 or TRBD2 (5 bases each). TRBJ2-7 explains the end of the DNA better; the J call may be wrong. TRBV5-3 is labeled an ORF, and its function is uncertain. The CDR3 contains 14 residues. For the CDR3, the DNA is TGTGCCAGAAGTTTTCCGGGACGGACCTACGAGCAGTACTTC. It yields the protein CARSFPGRTYEQYF.

V usage is TRBV9 and J usage is TRBJ1-6, with TRBD1 matching over 8 bases. This CDR3 spans 16 amino acids. Germline V gene data show CDR1 as SGDLS and CDR2 as YYNGEE. V dropped 0 bases and J dropped 3; count of bases not matched to a gene: 2. The CDR3 DNA follows: TGTGCCAGCAGCGTAGATGGGACAGGCTATAATTCACCCCTCCACTTT. The encoded protein is CASSVDGTGYNSPLHF.

About this clone itself: At one boundary the junction diverges from the germline segment, which might be a read error. The chain combines TRBV6-6 with TRBJ2-7; D is possibly TRBD1 or TRBD2 (6 bases each). Germline loops: CDR1 MNHNY, CDR2 SVGAGI (reference sequence). CDR3 size: 14 residues. The CDR3 DNA is TGTGCCAGCAGTTACGCCGGGGGCTCCTCCGAGCAGTACTTC. Amino acids: CASSYAGGSSEQYF.

The genes are TRBV27 and TRBJ1-5; D is uncertain. Germline V gene sequence: CDR1 MNHEY, CDR2 SMNVEV (reference sequence). V was clipped by 1 base and J by 3 bases, with 13 bases between them. The CDR3 totals 16 residues. This CDR3 reads CASSLLVVGPNQPQHF. CDR3 nucleotides: TGTGCCAGCAGTTTATTAGTTGTCGGTCCCAATCAGCCCCAGCATTTT.

The chain couples TRBV28 to TRBJ1-2; no firm D call. CDR1 and CDR2 (germline): MDHEN, SYDVKM. There are 16 residues in the CDR3. V was shortened by 4 bases and J by 4 bases, with 19 bases between the two germline ends. CDR3: CASSYGDTREVYGYTF. The CDR3 region has the DNA TGTGCCAGCAGTTATGGGGATACAAGAGAGGTCTATGGCTACACCTTC.

This chain uses TRBV19 with TRBJ2-2; D ambiguous. Germline assignment: CDR1 LNHDA and CDR2 SQIVND (reference sequence). CDR3 size: 13 residues. V was cut by 7 bases and J by 7 bases, with 13 bases left in between. The CDR3 DNA is TGTGCCAGTACCCTAGGCGGTGGCGGGGAGCTGTTTTTT. As protein: CASTLGGGGELFF.

DNA of the CDR3: TGTGCCATCAGTACGGACAAGATCCACTACGAGCAGTACTTC. Amino acid sequence: CAISTDKIHYEQYF. V is TRBV10-3 and J is TRBJ2-7; TRBD1 is a possible D gene (5 bases). Germline values: CDR1 ENHRY, CDR2 SYGVKD. The CDR3 totals 14 residues. V lost 5 bases and J lost 3, with 14 bases in between.

The V call is TRBV11-3, the J call TRBJ2-3; D not certain. This CDR3 has 15 residues. Germline V gene lookup returns CDR1 SGHNT and CDR2 YENEEA. Trimming removed 1 base at V and 1 base at J, with 9 bases between. The DNA of the CDR3 is TGTGCCAGCAGCTTAGTTAGGCTGGGCACAGATACGCAGTATTTT. It translates to CASSLVRLGTDTQYF.

The chain carries TRBV25-1 and TRBJ1-2; D perhaps matches TRBD1 (6 bases). Trimming stripped 3 bases from V and 0 bases from J, with 11 bases between. The CDR3 runs 15 residues. In germline, CDR1 is MGHDK, CDR2 SYGVNS. CDR3 nucleotides: TGTGCCAGCAGTGACCCAGGGGTCTCTAACTATGGCTACACCTTC. Translated, it gives CASSDPGVSNYGYTF.